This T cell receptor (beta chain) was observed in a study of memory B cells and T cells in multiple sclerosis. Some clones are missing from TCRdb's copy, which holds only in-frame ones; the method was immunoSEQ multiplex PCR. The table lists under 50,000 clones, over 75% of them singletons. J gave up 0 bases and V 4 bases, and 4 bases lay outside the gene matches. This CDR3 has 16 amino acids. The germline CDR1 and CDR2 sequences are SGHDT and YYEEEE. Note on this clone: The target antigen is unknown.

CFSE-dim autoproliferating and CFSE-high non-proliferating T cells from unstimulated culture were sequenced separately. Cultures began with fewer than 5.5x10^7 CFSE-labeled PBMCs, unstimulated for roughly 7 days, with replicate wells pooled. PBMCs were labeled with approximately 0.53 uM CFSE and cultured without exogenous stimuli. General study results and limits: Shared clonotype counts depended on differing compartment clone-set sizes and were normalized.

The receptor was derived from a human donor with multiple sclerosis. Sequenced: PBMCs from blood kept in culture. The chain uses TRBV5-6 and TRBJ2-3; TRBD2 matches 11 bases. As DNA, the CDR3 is TGTGCCAGCAGCCTAGCGGGGGGTCCCAGCACAGATACGCAGTATTTT. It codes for CASSLAGGPSTDTQYF.